These 8 T cell receptor beta chains share one sample of origin, sequenced in a study of vaccination effects on CD4 cells after COVID-19. No antigen is known for these receptors. With around ten days of culture completed, CD4+ T cells were isolated. All participants had two doses of either the BNT162b2 or mRNA-1273 vaccine. Data came from immunoSEQ multiplex PCR; TCRdb stores just in-frame clones and leaves some out. The sample yields 45,000 to 65,000 clones, 78% seen once. Sequenced here: CD4+ T cells from PBMCs cultured without peptide, sampled after COVID-19 vaccination. These TCRs come from a human donor who received a COVID-19 vaccine.

V usage is TRBV6-5 and J usage is TRBJ2-1; TRBD2 aligns across 13 bases. This CDR3 is 15 amino acids long. Germline V CDR1 and CDR2: MNHEY, SVGAGI. The junction had 6 bases not matched to a gene; V was cut back by 4 bases and J by 9 bases. In DNA, the CDR3 is TGTGCCAGCAGTTTCTCTCGGACTAGCGGGAGTGAGCAGTTCTTC. Protein: CASSFSRTSGSEQFF.

The chain couples TRBV27 to TRBJ2-1, with 11 bases identical to TRBD2. V was pared by 5 bases and J by 3 bases, with 9 bases of the junction left unmatched. This CDR3 has 17 residues. Germline CDR1 MNHEY, CDR2 SMNVEV (reference sequence). The CDR3 nucleotides are TGTGCCAGCAGTCTAACCGCCGGGACTAGCGGCTACAATGAGCAGTTCTTC. Encoded protein: CASSLTAGTSGYNEQFF.

This chain uses TRBV6-5 with TRBJ2-3; no definite D call. V lost 7 bases, J lost 0 bases, and 8 bases lay in between. The CDR3 is made up of 13 amino acids. Per germline, CDR1 MNHEY and CDR2 SVGAGI. The CDR3 DNA follows: TGTGCCAGCACCCAGACTAGCACAGATACGCAGTATTTT. Its translation is CASTQTSTDTQYF.

This clone was recorded only once. This chain joins TRBV11-2 and TRBJ1-2; D might be TRBD1 (5 bases). Germline loops: CDR1 SGHAT, CDR2 FQNNGV. The CDR3 length is 18 residues. Trimming cost V 2 bases and J 1 base, with 20 bases left between them. The CDR3: CASSLTRGTLGDNYGYTF. CDR3 coding DNA: TGTGCCAGCAGCTTAACGCGGGGGACCCTAGGAGATAACTATGGCTACACCTTC.

This sequence joins TRBV12-3 or TRBV12-4 and TRBJ1-2, with 8 bases identical to TRBD1. There are 13 residues in the CDR3. J lost 8 bases, V lost 5 bases, and 7 bases had no gene match. CDR3 coding DNA: TGTGCCAGCAGTCTGACAGGGGAGGGAGGCTACACCTTC. This encodes CASSLTGEGGYTF.

The V call is TRBV5-4, the J call TRBJ2-2; 9 bases map to TRBD1. Germline assignment: CDR1 SGHNT and CDR2 YYREEE (reference sequence). This CDR3 has 16 amino acids. V shed 3 bases and J 0 bases; nucleotides not matched to a gene: 3. CDR3 in DNA: TGTGCCAGCAGCTCTAGACAGGGGGCGAACACCGGGGAGCTGTTTTTT. Translation: CASSSRQGANTGELFF.

This clone has more than one count but fewer than ten. This chain links TRBV2 with TRBJ1-6; unclear D gene. CDR1 is SNHLY, CDR2 FYNNEI, per germline. This CDR3 region has 13 residues. V shed 6 bases and J shed 7 bases, with 10 bases lying between them. CDR3 nucleotide sequence: TGTGCCAGCAGGGGAAATCGGAATTCACCCCTCCACTTT. Amino acid sequence: CASRGNRNSPLHF.

The genes are TRBV29-1 and TRBJ1-3, with D possibly TRBD1 on 5 matching bases. Trimming took 6 bases from V and 3 from J, leaving 9 bases between them. This CDR3 is built from 12 residues. Germline CDR1 and CDR2: SQVTM and ANQGSEA. The CDR3 sequence: CSVRDGGNTIYF. The CDR3 DNA reads as TGCAGCGTGCGGGACGGTGGAAACACCATATATTTT.